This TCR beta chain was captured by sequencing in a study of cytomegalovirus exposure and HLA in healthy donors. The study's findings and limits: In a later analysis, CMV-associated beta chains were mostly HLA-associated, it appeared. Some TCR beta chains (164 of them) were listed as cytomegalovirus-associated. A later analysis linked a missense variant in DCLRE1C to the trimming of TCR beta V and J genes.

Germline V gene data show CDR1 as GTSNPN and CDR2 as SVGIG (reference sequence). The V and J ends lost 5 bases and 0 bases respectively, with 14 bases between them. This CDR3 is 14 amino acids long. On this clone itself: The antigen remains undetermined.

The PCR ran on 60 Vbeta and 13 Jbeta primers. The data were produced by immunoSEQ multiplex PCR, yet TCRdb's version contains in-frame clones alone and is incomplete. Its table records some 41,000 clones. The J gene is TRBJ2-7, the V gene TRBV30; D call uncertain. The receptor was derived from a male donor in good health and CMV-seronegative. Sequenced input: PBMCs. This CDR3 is CAWQPYRSSYEQYF. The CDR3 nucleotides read TGTGCCTGGCAACCTTACCGGAGCTCCTACGAGCAGTACTTC.